The source of this TCR beta chain is a study of T cell responses to AZD1222 COVID-19 vaccine. Repertoires were generated with immunoSEQ multiplex PCR, while TCRdb's copy carries only in-frame clones and drops some. This sample has about 140,000 clones; 75% to 95% occur once, and the top ten carry more than 3%. General study results and limits: The donor cohort was predominantly white British with a female majority, and clonal diversity may have been underestimated. Nearly half of spike-specific TCRs reportedly go after variant regions that carry no mutations. Only after the peak T cell response were repertoires sampled.

Concerning this clone: The antigen is not known.

This TCR was recovered from an adult in good health. This specimen was peripheral blood, taken on day 0 of AZD1222 vaccination.

The CDR3 nucleotides read TGTGCCAGCAGCCCTCATCGGGAGACCCAGTACTTC. Translating it yields CASSPHRETQYF. The chain carries TRBV11-2 and TRBJ2-5; D unresolved. The germline V gene has CDR1 SGHAT and CDR2 FQNNGV. The CDR3 covers 12 residues. With 5 bases removed from V and 5 bases from J, the gap between germline ends came to 9 bases.